Given below is one TCR beta chain in context. The antigen remains unidentified. These data belong to a study of PD-1 blockade in classical Hodgkin lymphoma. Whole-study results and caveats: When nivolumab was started under 1 year after ASCT, patients were excluded. Relative to healthy donors, newly diagnosed patients reportedly had lower baseline TCR diversity, which was reported as lower still in relapsed/refractory patients. A significant rise in TCR diversity by C4D1 was seen for CD4+ but not CD8+ cells.

Germline lookup yields CDR1 SGHVS and CDR2 FQNEAQ. The V segment lost 1 base and the J segment 4 bases; nucleotides outside the gene matches: 3. The CDR3 has 15 amino acids. Each patient experienced a relapse that followed autologous stem cell transplantation, and brentuximab vedotin exposure varied. Assay: immunoSEQ multiplex PCR; the TCRdb copy retains only in-frame clones and omits some. Here the sample spans roughly 50,000 clones, more than 65% being singletons. The sample in question was peripheral blood mononuclear cells (PBMCs), obtained at baseline. This sequence originates from a human donor with classical Hodgkin lymphoma. This chain uses TRBV7-8 with TRBJ2-5, with 10 positions matching TRBD1. CDR3 protein: CASSLGTGGSETQYF. Here the CDR3 DNA reads TGTGCCAGCAGCTTAGGGACAGGGGGTTCAGAGACCCAGTACTTC. The full variable domain, its missing parts supplied by reference TRBV7-8 and TRBJ2-5, is GAGVSQSPRYKVAKRGQDVALRCDPISGHVSLFWYQQALGQGPEFLTYFQNEAQLDKSGLPSDRFFAERPEGSVSTLKIQRTQQEDSAVYLCASSLGTGGSETQYFGPGTRLLVL.